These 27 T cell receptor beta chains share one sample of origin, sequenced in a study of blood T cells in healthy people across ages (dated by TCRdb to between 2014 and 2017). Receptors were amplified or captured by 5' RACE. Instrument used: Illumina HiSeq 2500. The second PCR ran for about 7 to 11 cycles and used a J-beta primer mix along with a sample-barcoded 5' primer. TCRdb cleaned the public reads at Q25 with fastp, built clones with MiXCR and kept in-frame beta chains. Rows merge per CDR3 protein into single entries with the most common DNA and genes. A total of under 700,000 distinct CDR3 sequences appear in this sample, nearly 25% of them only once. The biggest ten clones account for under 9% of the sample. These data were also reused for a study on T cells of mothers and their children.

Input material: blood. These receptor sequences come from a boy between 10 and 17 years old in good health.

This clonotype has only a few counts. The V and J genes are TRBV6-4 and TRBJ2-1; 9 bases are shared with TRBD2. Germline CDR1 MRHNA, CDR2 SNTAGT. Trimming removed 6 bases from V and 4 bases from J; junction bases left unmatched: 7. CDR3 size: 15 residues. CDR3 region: CASSDKRGDYNEQFF. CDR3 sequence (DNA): TGTGCCAGCAGCGATAAGCGGGGGGATTACAATGAGCAGTTCTTC.

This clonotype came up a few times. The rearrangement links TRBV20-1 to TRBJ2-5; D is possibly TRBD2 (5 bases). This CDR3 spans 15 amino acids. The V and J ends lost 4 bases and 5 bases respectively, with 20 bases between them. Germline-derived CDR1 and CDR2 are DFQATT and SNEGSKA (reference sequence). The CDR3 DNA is TGCAGTGCTATTAACCCTAGCCAGTACGCGGAGACCCAGTACTTC. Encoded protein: CSAINPSQYAETQYF.

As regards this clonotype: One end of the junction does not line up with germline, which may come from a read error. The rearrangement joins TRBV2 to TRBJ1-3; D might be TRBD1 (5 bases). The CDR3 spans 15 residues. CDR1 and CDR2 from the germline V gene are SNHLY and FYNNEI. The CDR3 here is CASSSGPLEGNTIYF. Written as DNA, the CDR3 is TGTGCTAGCAGTTCGGGACCTCTAGAGGGAAACACCATATATTTT. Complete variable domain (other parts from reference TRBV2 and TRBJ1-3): EPEVTQTPSHQVTQMGQEVILRCVPISNHLYFYWYRQILGQKVEFLVSFYNNEISEKSEIFDDQFSVERPDGSNFTLKIRSTKLEDSAMYFCASSSGPLEGNTIYFGEGSWLTVV.

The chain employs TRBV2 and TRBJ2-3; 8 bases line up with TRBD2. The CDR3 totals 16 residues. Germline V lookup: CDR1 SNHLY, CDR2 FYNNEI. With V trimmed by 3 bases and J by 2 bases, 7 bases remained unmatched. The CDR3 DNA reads TGTGCCAGCAGTGATCCGGTAGCGGGGCCCACAGATACGCAGTATTTT. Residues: CASSDPVAGPTDTQYF.

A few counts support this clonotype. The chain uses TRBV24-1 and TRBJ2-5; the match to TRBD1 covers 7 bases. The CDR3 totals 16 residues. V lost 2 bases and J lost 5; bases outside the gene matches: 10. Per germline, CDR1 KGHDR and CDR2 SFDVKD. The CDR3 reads CATSDWGQRFPETQYF. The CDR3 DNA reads TGTGCCACCAGTGATTGGGGACAGAGATTTCCCGAGACCCAGTACTTC.

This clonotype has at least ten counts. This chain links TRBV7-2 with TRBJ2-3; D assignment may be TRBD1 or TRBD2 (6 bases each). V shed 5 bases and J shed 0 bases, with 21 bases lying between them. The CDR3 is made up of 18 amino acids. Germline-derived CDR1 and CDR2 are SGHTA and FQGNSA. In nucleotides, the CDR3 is TGTGCCAGCAGCGCCTGGGGGCTAGCGACCGGCAGCACAGATACGCAGTATTTT. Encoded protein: CASSAWGLATGSTDTQYF.

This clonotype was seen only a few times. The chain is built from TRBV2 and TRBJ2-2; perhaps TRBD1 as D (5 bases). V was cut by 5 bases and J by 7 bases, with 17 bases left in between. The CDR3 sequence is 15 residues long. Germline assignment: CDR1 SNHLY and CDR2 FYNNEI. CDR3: CASSNQGFYIGELFF. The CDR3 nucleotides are TGTGCCAGCAGTAACCAGGGCTTTTATATCGGGGAGCTGTTTTTT.

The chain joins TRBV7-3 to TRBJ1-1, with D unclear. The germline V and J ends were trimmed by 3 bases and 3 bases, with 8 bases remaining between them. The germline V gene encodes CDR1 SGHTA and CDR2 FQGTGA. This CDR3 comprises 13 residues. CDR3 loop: CASSFAVDTEAFF. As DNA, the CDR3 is TGTGCCAGCAGCTTCGCAGTCGACACTGAAGCTTTCTTT.

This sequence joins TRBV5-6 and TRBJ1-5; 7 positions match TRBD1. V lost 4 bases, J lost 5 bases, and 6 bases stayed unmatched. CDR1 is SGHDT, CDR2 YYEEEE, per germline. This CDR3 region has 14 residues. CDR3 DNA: TGTGCCAGCAGCCAGGGACAGTATCATCAGCCCCAGCATTTT. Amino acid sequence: CASSQGQYHQPQHF.

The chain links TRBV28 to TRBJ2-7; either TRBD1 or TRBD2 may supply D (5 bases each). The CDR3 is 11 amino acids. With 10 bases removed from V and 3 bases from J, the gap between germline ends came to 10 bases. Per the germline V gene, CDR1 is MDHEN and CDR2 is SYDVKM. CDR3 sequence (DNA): TGTGCCACCATGGGGGTCTACGAGCAGTACTTC. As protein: CATMGVYEQYF.

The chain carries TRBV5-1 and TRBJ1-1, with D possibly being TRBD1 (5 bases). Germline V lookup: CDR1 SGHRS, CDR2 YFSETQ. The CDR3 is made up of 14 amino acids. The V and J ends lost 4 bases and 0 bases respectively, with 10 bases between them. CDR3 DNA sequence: TGCGCCAGCAGCACGGGACGGCTGAACACTGAAGCTTTCTTT. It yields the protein CASSTGRLNTEAFF. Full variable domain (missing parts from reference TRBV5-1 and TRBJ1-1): KAGVTQTPRYLIKTRGQQVTLSCSPISGHRSVSWYQQTPGQGLQFLFEYFSETQRNKGNFPGRFSGRQFSNSRSEMNVSTLELGDSALYLCASSTGRLNTEAFFGQGTRLTVV.

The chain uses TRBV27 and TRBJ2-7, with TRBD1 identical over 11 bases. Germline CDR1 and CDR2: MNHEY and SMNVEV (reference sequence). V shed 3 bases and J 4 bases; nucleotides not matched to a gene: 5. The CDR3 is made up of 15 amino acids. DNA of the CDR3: TGTGCCAGCAGTTTTGGGGGACAGGGGGGTTACGAGCAGTACTTC. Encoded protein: CASSFGGQGGYEQYF.

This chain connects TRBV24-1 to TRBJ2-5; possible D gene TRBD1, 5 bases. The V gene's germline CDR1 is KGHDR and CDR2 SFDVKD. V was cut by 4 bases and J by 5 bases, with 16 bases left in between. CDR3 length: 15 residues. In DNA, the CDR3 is TGTGCCACCAGTGACATTTCAGGGTATGCGGAGACCCAGTACTTC. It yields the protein CATSDISGYAETQYF.

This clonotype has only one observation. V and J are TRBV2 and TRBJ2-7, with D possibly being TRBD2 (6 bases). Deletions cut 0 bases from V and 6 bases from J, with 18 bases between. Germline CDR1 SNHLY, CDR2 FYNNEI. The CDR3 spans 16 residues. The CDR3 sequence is CASSEALAVPLGEQYF. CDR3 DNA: TGTGCCAGCAGTGAAGCCTTAGCGGTACCCCTCGGCGAGCAGTACTTC.

The CDR3 protein is CASSSGLYEQYF. CDR3 DNA: TGTGCCAGCAGCTCGGGACTCTACGAGCAGTACTTC. The V call is TRBV7-9, the J call TRBJ2-7; a weak D match, TRBD2 (6 bases). The CDR3 has 12 amino acids. Germline V gene sequence: CDR1 SEHNR, CDR2 FQNEAQ (reference sequence). V shed 4 bases and J shed 3 bases, with 7 bases lying between them.

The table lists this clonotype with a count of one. The CDR3 region is CASSFVDQQYF. DNA of the CDR3: TGTGCCAGCAGTTTCGTGGACCAGCAGTATTTT. The chain couples TRBV28 to TRBJ2-3; D not certain. The V gene's germline CDR1 is MDHEN and CDR2 SYDVKM. V was cut by 3 bases and J by 11 bases, with 9 bases left in between. The CDR3 has 11 amino acids.

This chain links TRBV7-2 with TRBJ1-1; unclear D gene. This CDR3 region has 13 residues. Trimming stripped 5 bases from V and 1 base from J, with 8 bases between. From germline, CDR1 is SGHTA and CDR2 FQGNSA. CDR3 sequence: CASSTLGNTEAFF. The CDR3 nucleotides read TGTGCCAGCAGCACCCTAGGGAACACTGAAGCTTTCTTT.

For the CDR3, the DNA is TGTGCCAGCAGCTCCGGGACAGGGACTAATGAAAAACTGTTTTTT. Translated: CASSSGTGTNEKLFF. This sequence joins TRBV7-8 and TRBJ1-4; 9 bases are shared with TRBD1. Germline-derived CDR1 and CDR2 are SGHVS and FQNEAQ. Trimming removed 4 bases from V and 2 bases from J; junction bases left unmatched: 2. The CDR3 runs 15 residues. The variable domain in full, with the rest retrieved from reference TRBV7-8 and TRBJ1-4, is GAGVSQSPRYKVAKRGQDVALRCDPISGHVSLFWYQQALGQGPEFLTYFQNEAQLDKSGLPSDRFFAERPEGSVSTLKIQRTQQEDSAVYLCASSSGTGTNEKLFFGSGTQLSVL.

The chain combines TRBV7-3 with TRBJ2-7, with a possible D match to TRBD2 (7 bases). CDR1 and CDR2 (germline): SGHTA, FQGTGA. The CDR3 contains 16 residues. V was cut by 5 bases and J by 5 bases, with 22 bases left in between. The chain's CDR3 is CASSPWGREIDHEQYF. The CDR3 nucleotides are TGTGCCAGCAGCCCTTGGGGGCGGGAGATAGACCACGAGCAGTACTTC.

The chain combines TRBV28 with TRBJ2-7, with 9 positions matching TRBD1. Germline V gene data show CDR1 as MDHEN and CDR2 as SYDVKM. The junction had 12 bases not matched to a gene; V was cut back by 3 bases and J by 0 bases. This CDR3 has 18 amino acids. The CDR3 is CASSFSFGGTGPSYEQYF. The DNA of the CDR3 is TGTGCCAGCAGTTTCTCATTCGGGGGGACAGGGCCCTCCTACGAGCAGTACTTC.

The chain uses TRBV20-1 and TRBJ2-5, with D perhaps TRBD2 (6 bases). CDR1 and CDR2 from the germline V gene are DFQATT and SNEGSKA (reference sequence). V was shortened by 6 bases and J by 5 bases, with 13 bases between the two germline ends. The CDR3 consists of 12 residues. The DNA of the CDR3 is TGCAGTGCCCGGGGACTTCTCGAGACCCAGTACTTC. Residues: CSARGLLETQYF.

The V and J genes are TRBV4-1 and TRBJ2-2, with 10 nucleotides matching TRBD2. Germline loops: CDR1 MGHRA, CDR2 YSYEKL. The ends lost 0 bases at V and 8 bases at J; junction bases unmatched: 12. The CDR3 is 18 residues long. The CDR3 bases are TGCGCCAGCAGCCAAGAAGGACGGGCTAGCGGGAGCGTAGGGGAGCTGTTTTTT. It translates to CASSQEGRASGSVGELFF.

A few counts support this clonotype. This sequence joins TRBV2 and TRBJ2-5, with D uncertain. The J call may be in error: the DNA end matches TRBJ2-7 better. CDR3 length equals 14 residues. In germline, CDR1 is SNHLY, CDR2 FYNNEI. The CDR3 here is CASSEGTSDYEQYF. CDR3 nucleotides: TGTGCCAGCAGTGAAGGGACGAGCGACTACGAGCAGTACTTC.

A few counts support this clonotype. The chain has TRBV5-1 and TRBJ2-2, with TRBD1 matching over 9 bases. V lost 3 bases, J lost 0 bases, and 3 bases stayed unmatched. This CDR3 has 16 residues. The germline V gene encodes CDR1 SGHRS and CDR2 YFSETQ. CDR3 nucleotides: TGCGCCAGCAGCTCGACAGGGGGTTCGAACACCGGGGAGCTGTTTTTT. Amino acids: CASSSTGGSNTGELFF. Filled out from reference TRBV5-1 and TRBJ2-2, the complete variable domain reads KAGVTQTPRYLIKTRGQQVTLSCSPISGHRSVSWYQQTPGQGLQFLFEYFSETQRNKGNFPGRFSGRQFSNSRSEMNVSTLELGDSALYLCASSSTGGSNTGELFFGEGSRLTVL.

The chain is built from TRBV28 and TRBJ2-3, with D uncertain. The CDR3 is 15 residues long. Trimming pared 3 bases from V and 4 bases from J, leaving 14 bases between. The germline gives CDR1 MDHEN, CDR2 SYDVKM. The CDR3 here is CASSFRPPGPDTQYF. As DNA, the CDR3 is TGTGCCAGCAGTTTCCGACCCCCGGGCCCAGATACGCAGTATTTT.

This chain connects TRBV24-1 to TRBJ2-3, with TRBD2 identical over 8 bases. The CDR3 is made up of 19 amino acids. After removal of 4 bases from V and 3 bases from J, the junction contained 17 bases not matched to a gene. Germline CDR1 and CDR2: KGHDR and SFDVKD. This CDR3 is CATSDAGLRQREMTDTQYF. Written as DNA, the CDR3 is TGTGCCACCAGTGACGCAGGGTTGCGGCAGCGGGAGATGACAGATACGCAGTATTTT.

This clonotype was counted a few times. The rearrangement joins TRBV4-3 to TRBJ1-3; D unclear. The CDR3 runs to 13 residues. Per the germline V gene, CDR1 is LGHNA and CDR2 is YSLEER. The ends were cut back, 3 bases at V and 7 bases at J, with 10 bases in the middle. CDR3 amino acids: CASSHLSWNTIYF. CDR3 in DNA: TGCGCCAGCAGCCATCTCTCTTGGAACACCATATATTTT.